What follows is one T cell receptor (beta chain) and its context. The sample belongs to a study of blood T cell repertoires in COVID-19. Study-level information: Acute-phase and convalescent COVID-19 samples originated in the United States, Italy and Spain.

Participant age was about 18 to 89 years, and participants resided in approximately 25 US areas. Clinical histories supplied by participants themselves formed the basis of cohort assignment. Original analysis: Quantification of nucleated cells was approximated via reference gene primer amplification. TCRdb's table, derived via immunoSEQ multiplex PCR, lists solely in-frame clones and lacks some. V, J and clone size were drawn from that table, and D and trimming were deduced from the DNA. In the table there are about 240,000 clones, 70% to 90% of which are singletons. Germline V lookup: CDR1 SEHNR, CDR2 FQNEAQ (reference sequence). V was cut by 2 bases and J by 4 bases, with 12 bases left in between. This CDR3 has 14 amino acids.

This clonotype originated in a woman aged 40 to 50 with acute COVID-19. The sequenced sample consisted of PBMCs or T cells enriched from blood (not recorded which). This chain connects TRBV7-9 to TRBJ2-7, with D possibly being TRBD1 (5 bases). The CDR3 DNA is TGTGCCAGCAGCTTACAGGGCAACTCGTACGAGCAGTACTTC. Translating it yields CASSLQGNSYEQYF.